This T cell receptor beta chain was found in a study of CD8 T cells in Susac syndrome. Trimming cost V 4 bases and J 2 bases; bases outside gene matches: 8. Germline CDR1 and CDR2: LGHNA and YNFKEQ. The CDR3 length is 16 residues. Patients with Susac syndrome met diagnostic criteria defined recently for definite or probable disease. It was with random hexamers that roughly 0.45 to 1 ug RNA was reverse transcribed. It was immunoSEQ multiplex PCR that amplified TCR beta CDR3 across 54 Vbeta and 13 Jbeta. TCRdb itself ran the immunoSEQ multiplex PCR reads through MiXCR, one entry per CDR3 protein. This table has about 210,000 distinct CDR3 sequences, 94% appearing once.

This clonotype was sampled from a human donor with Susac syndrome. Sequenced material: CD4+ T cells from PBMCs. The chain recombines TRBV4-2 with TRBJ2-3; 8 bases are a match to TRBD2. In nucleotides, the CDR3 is TGTGCCAGCAGCCCGGAAACTAGCGGCCACACAGATACGCAGTATTTT. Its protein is CASSPETSGHTDTQYF.